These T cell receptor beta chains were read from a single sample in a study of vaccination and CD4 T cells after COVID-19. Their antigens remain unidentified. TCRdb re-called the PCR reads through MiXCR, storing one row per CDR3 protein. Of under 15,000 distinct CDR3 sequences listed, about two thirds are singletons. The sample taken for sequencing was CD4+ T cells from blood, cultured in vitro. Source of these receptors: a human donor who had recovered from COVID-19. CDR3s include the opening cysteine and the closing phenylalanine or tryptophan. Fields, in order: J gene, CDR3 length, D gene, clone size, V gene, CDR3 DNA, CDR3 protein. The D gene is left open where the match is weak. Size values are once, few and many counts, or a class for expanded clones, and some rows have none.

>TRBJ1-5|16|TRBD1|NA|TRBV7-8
TGTGCCAGCAGCTTGGCTACAGGGGCGGGCAATCAGCCCCAGCATTTT
CASSLATGAGNQPQHF
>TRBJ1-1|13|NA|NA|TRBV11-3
TGTGCCAGCAGCCGGGGGTATAACACTGAAGCTTTCTTT
CASSRGYNTEAFF
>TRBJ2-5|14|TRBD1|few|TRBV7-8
TGTGCCAGCAGCCACGACAGGGTGGTGGAGACCCAGTACTTC
CASSHDRVVETQYF
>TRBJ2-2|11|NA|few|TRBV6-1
TGTGCCAGCAGGAACACCGGGGAGCTGTTTTTT
CASRNTGELFF
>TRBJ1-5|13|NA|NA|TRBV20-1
TGCAGTGCTATAGAAAGGGCAGATCAGCCCCAGCATTTT
CSAIERADQPQHF
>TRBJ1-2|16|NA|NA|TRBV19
TGTGCCAGTAGCTTGATAGCAGGTCTCGCTAACTATGGCTACACCTTC
CASSLIAGLANYGYTF
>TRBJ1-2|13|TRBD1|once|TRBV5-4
TGTGCCAGCAGCTTGCGGGGACAGGGACGCTACACCTTC
CASSLRGQGRYTF
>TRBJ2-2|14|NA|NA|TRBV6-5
TGTGCCAGCAGTTTAGGCCTCCTCCCCGGGGAGCTGTTTTTT
CASSLGLLPGELFF
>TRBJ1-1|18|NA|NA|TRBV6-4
TGTGCCAGCAGTGTAGCGGGGAGAAGCAGGCACTTTGACACTGAAGCTTTCTTT
CASSVAGRSRHFDTEAFF
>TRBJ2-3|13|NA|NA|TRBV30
TGTGCCTGGAGCGGGTCGGCGGCAGATACGCAGTATTTT
CAWSGSAADTQYF
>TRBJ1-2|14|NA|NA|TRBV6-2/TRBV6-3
TGTGCCACCGAGGATCCACCATTTAACTATGGCTACACCTTC
CATEDPPFNYGYTF
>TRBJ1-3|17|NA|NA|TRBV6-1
TGTGCCAGCAGTGAAGCGGGGGGGGCGCAAAGGAGAAACACCATATATTTT
CASSEAGGAQRRNTIYF
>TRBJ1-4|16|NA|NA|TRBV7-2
TGTGCCAGCAGCCGAGGGACATCGGGGCGGGACGAAAAACTGTTTTTT
CASSRGTSGRDEKLFF
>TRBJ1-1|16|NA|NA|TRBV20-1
TGCAGTGCTAGAGCGGGACTGTCAGGGCGGAACACTGAAGCTTTCTTT
CSARAGLSGRNTEAFF
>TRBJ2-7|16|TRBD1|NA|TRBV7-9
TGTGCCAGCAGCTACCCCGGGACAGGGTTGTTAGGGGAGCAGTACTTC
CASSYPGTGLLGEQYF
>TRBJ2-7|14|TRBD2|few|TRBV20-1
TGCAGTGCTAGCACCAGCGGGGGATCAAACGAGCAGTACTTC
CSASTSGGSNEQYF
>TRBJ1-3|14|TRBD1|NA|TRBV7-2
TGTGCCAGCAGTCAGGACAGGGGGCTTAACACCATATATTTT
CASSQDRGLNTIYF
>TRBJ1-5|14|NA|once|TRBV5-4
TGTGCCAGCAGCCGGGGGGGGCTAAACCAGCCCCAGCATTTT
CASSRGGLNQPQHF
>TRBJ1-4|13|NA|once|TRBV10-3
TGTGCCACAACGAGAGGAGCTAATGAAAAACTGTTTTTT
CATTRGANEKLFF
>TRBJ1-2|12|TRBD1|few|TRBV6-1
TGTGCCAGCAGTGAGACAGGGTCCGGCTACACCTTC
CASSETGSGYTF
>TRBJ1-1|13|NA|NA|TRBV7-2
TGTGCCAGCAGCTTAGGTCCGTCGACTGAAGCTTTCTTT
CASSLGPSTEAFF
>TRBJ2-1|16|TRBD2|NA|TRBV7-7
TGTGCTAGCAGCGAAACTAGCGGGAGAGGCTACAATGAGCAGTTCTTC
CASSETSGRGYNEQFF
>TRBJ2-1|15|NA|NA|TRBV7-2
TGTGCCAGCAGCTTCACCAGGGATCTTTACAATGAGCAGTTCTTC
CASSFTRDLYNEQFF
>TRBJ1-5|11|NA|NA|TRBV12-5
TGTGCTAGTGGTCCCGATCAGCCCCAGCATTTT
CASGPDQPQHF
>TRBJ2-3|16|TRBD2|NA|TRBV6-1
TGTGCCAGCAGCTCGGGACTAGCGGGGGACACAGATACGCAGTATTTT
CASSSGLAGDTDTQYF
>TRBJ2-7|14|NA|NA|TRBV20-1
TGCAGTGCTAGAGATCCATGGGAACAGGGAGAGCAGTACTTC
CSARDPWEQGEQYF
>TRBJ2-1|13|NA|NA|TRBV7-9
TGTGCCAGCAGCTTATCAGTAACGGCGGGGCCGTTCTTC
CASSLSVTAGPFF
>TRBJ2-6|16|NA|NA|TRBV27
TGTGCCAGCAGGACATACAGGTTTGGTGGGGCCAACGTCCTGACTTTC
CASRTYRFGGANVLTF
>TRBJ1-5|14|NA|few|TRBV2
TGTGCCAGCAGTGGGGAAGCGGGGCGCCAGCCCCAGCATTTT
CASSGEAGRQPQHF
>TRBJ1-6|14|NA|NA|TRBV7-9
TGTGCCGGACAAGGACAGTCTCTTAATTCACCCCTCCACTTT
CAGQGQSLNSPLHF
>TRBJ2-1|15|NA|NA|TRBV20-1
TGCAGTGCCCGCCGCTGGCGGGACGTCGGGAATGAGCAGTTCTTC
CSARRWRDVGNEQFF